This T cell receptor beta chain is from a study of shared clonotypes between healthy human individuals. General observations from the study: Rarefaction curves obtained for sorted subsets showed sequencing incomplete despite large depth.

Everyone who donated was a Caucasian adult who lived in Nashville, Tennessee. CD45RO+ cells plus CCR7-negative CD45RA+ TemRA cells formed CD8 memory. Comments on this clone: Its antigen remains unidentified.

It was around 180 ng DNA, around 33,000 T cell genomes, that sorted-subset replicate PCRs used. Assay used: immunoSEQ multiplex PCR; TCRdb lists only in-frame clones, some missing. The sample includes around 690,000 clones, roughly 91% of them seen just once. The CDR3 spans 15 residues. Trimming removed 6 bases from V and 2 bases from J, with 16 bases in between. Germline values: CDR1 ENHRY, CDR2 SYGVKD. The receptor's source is a man aged 18 to 35 in good health. Some clones in this sample may be carry-over from other donors' samples. Sequencing input: memory CD8+ T cells from PBMCs. Subset noted: CD45RO+ cells pooled with CCR7-negative TemRA cells. The V and J genes are TRBV10-3 and TRBJ2-5, with D maybe TRBD2 (5 bases). The CDR3 nucleotides are TGTGCCATCAGCAGAATGGTGGAGGAACAAGAGACCCAGTACTTC. Amino acids: CAISRMVEEQETQYF.